This T cell receptor beta chain was obtained from a study of T cell responses to AZD1222 COVID-19 vaccine. Study-level findings and limits: A reported finding is that nearly half of spike-specific TCRs target unmutated variant regions. Among the donors, most were white British and more were female, and clonal diversity was possibly underestimated.

Pooling covered second doses at about 4 or about 12 weeks. This CDR3 spans 13 amino acids. V lost 5 bases, J lost 7 bases, and 7 bases stayed unmatched. In germline, CDR1 is LNHNV, CDR2 YYDKDF (reference sequence). With respect to this clone: As yet, its antigen is unknown.

Here immunoSEQ multiplex PCR was the method, and the copy in TCRdb shows in-frame clones only, minus some. The sample lists some 130,000 clones, 75% to 90% occurring once. The chain is built from TRBV15 and TRBJ2-7, with 8 bases aligning to TRBD1. The sequenced sample was peripheral blood, obtained 28 days after the second AZD1222 dose. The sequence came from an adult who received the AZD1222 COVID-19 vaccine. The DNA of the CDR3 is TGTGCCACCAGCCGTCAGGGGGCGAGTGAGCAGTACTTC. Its translation: CATSRQGASEQYF.